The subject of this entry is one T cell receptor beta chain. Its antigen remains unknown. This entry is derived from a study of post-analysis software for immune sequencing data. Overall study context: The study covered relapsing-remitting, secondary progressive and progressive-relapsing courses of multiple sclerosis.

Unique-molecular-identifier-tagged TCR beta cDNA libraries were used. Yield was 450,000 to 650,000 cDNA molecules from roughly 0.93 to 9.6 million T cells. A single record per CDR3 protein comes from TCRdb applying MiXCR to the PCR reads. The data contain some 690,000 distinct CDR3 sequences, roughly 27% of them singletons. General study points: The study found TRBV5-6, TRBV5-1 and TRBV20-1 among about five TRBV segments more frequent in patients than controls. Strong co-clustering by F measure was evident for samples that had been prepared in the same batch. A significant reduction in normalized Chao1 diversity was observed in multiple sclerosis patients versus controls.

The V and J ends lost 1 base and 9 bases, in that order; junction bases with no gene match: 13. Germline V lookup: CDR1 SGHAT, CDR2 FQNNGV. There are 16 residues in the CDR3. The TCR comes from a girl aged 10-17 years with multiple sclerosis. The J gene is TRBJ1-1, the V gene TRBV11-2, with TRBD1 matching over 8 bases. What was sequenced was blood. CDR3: CASSLVGRGRSGQAFF. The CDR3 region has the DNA TGTGCCAGCAGCTTAGTGGGCAGGGGGCGTTCGGGACAAGCTTTCTTT.